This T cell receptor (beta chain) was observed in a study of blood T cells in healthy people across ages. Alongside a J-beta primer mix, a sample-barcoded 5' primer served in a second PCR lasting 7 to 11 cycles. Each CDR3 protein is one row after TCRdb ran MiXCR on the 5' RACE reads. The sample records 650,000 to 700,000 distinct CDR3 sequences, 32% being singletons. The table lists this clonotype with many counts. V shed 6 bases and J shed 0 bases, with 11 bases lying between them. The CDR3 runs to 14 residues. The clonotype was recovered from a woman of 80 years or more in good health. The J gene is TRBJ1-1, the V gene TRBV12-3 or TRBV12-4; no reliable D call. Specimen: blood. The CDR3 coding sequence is TGTGCCAGCAGCCTAGGAGACCTGAACACTGAAGCTTTCTTT. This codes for CASSLGDLNTEAFF.